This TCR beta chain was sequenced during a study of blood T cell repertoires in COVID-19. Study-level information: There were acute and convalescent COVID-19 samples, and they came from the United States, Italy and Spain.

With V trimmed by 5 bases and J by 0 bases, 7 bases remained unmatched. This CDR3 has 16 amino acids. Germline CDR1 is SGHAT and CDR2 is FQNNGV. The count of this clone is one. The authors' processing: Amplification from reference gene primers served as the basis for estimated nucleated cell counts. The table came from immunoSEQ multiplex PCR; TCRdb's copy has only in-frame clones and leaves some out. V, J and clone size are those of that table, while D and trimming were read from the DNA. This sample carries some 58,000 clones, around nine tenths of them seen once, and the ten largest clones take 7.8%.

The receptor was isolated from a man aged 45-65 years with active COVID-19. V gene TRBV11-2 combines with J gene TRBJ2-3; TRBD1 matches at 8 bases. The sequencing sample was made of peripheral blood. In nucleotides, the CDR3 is TGTGCCAGCAGCAGCTGGACAGGGACTAGCACAGATACGCAGTATTTT. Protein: CASSSWTGTSTDTQYF. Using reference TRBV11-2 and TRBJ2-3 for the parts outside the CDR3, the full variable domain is EAGVAQSPRYKIIEKRQSVAFWCNPISGHATLYWYQQILGQGPKLLIQFQNNGVVDDSQLPKDRFSAERLKGVDSTLKIQPAKLEDSAVYLCASSSWTGTSTDTQYFGPGTRLTVL.